This T cell receptor beta chain was identified in a study of shared clonotypes between healthy human individuals. Regarding this clone: As yet, its antigen is unknown.

A split of CD4+ cells into CD45RA+ naive and CD45RA-negative memory subsets was performed. Whole-study results and caveats: Naive subsets typically showed greater estimated richness than memory subsets. Rarefaction analysis demonstrated incomplete sorted-subset sequencing notwithstanding large depth.

The CDR3 sequence is 19 residues long. Germline assignment: CDR1 SGHTA and CDR2 FQGNSA. J lost 3 bases, V lost 1 base, and 14 bases had no gene match. Sorted-subset replicate PCR reactions contained roughly 200 ng DNA, corresponding to about 30,000 T cell genomes. Data came from immunoSEQ multiplex PCR; TCRdb stores just in-frame clones and leaves some out. The sample holds roughly 2.5 million clones, around nine tenths seen once. The receptor was isolated from a man aged 18 to 30 in good health. The rearrangement joins TRBV7-2 to TRBJ1-1, with 10 bases lining up with TRBD1. Sequencing input: naive CD4+ T cells sorted from blood. Sample subset: CD45RA+ positively selected. CDR3 bases: TGTGCCAGCAGCTTAGGGGACAGGGGATCTTTAGGGCTCCACACTGAAGCTTTCTTT. It yields the protein CASSLGDRGSLGLHTEAFF.